Listed below are T cell receptor beta chains from one sample, sequenced in a study of shared clonotypes between healthy human individuals. The protocol was immunoSEQ multiplex PCR, while the TCRdb copy is restricted to in-frame clones and leaves out a portion. The table has roughly 490,000 clones, less than 80% seen once. Sequenced: PBMCs. The receptors were gathered from a woman in her 40s in good health. Some clones in this sample may be carry-over from other donors' samples. Each CDR3 is given without its conserved first and last residue.

v_gene: TRBV28; j_gene: TRBJ1-1; CDR3aa: ASSLPDRAGEAF
v_gene: TRBV7-3; j_gene: TRBJ2-3; CDR3aa: ASSLMGRTSGTSTDTQY
v_gene: TRBV21-1; j_gene: TRBJ1-3; CDR3aa: ASSKALTTLSGNTIY
v_gene: TRBV5-1; j_gene: TRBJ2-3; CDR3aa: ASSLGQGFTDTQY
v_gene: TRBV5-6; j_gene: TRBJ2-5; CDR3aa: ASSLAGSETQY
v_gene: TRBV28; j_gene: TRBJ1-2; CDR3aa: ASSFPGGDGYT
v_gene: TRBV6-6; j_gene: TRBJ2-7; CDR3aa: ASRHTGGLAYEQY
v_gene: TRBV7-9; j_gene: TRBJ2-7; CDR3aa: ASSWGAGAYEQY
v_gene: TRBV6-1; j_gene: TRBJ2-6; CDR3aa: ASSERARRQGASGANVLT
v_gene: TRBV7-9; j_gene: TRBJ2-2; CDR3aa: ASTKGRAGRTGELF
v_gene: TRBV23-1; j_gene: TRBJ2-7; CDR3aa: ASSQGPALSYYEQY